This T cell receptor (beta chain) was identified in a study of glioma-infiltrating T cells after dendritic cell vaccination. Findings and limits, study-wide: No direct clonality-survival link was found; a diverse polyclonal response may matter. Longer survival after dendritic cell vaccination followed higher pretreatment TIL content.

PBMC were collected before vaccination, two weeks after the third vaccination, and at progression. The assay was immunoSEQ multiplex PCR, and TCRdb's table has in-frame clones only and misses some. The table shows 60,000 to 70,000 clones, with 82% occurring only once. CDR1 and CDR2 (germline): MNHEY, SVGAGI. The CDR3 sequence is 16 residues long. The V and J ends lost 2 bases and 0 bases respectively, with 13 bases between them. Details on this clone: Its antigen is not known.

The sequence came from a human donor with glioblastoma. Sequenced material: blood, taken before dendritic cell vaccination. The J gene is TRBJ1-1, the V gene TRBV6-5, with D maybe TRBD1 (6 bases). The CDR3 DNA reads as TGTGCCAGCAGTTACAGGGGAGGGACATTGAACACTGAAGCTTTCTTT. Translation: CASSYRGGTLNTEAFF.